This TCR beta chain was documented in a study of blood T cell repertoires in COVID-19. Across the study: Samples of COVID-19 (acute and convalescent) were obtained from the United States, Italy and Spain. PBMCs, B-cell-depleted T cells, or T cells were the source of the cDNA or gDNA that made up the material.

Methods used by the authors: Amplification from reference gene primers served as the basis for estimated nucleated cell counts. The method was immunoSEQ multiplex PCR; TCRdb's version includes in-frame clones alone and lacks a portion of them. The V and J calls and the clone size are those of that table, but D and trimming were determined from the DNA. The sample consists of 90,000 to 120,000 clones, about three quarters of them appearing once. The junction had 6 bases not matched to a gene; V was cut back by 4 bases and J by 5 bases. The germline CDR1 and CDR2 sequences are SGHRS and YFSETQ. There are 15 residues in the CDR3.

Sequences were obtained from peripheral blood. The rearrangement joins TRBV5-1 to TRBJ1-4; 9 positions agree with TRBD1. The sequence was obtained from a man between 70 and 80 years old with acute or convalescent COVID-19. Here the CDR3 DNA reads TGCGCCAGCAGCGTACAGGGGGCTGCCAATGAAAAACTGTTTTTT. It is translated as CASSVQGAANEKLFF.